Listed here are 14 T cell receptor beta chains from one sample, sequenced in a study of response to subunit inactivated influenza vaccine. MiXCR, run by TCRdb on the RT-PCR reads, gives a single entry per CDR3 protein. The table has about 650,000 distinct CDR3 sequences, about 15% seen once. The sample in question was PBMCs from blood, obtained around two weeks before vaccination. The receptors stem from a man between 50 and 59 years old who received an inactivated influenza vaccine.

The V gene is TRBV24-1, the J gene TRBJ2-1, with TRBD1 matching over 8 bases. This CDR3 has 15 amino acids. Germline CDR1 reads KGHDR; CDR2 reads SFDVKD. Trimming removed 3 bases from V and 7 bases from J; junction bases left unmatched: 7. This chain's CDR3 is CATSDPRTGGNEQFF. In DNA form, the CDR3 reads TGTGCCACCAGTGATCCACGCACAGGGGGGAATGAGCAGTTCTTC.

A few counts support this clonotype. The rearrangement links TRBV5-1 to TRBJ1-2; 9 bases align to TRBD1. CDR1 is SGHRS and CDR2 is YFSETQ in the germline V gene. The CDR3 spans 15 residues. V shed 0 bases and J 3 bases; nucleotides not matched to a gene: 3. The CDR3 bases are TGCGCCAGCAGCTTGGGGGACAGGGACGACTATGGCTACACCTTC. Protein product: CASSLGDRDDYGYTF.

This clonotype was counted a few times. The CDR3 DNA reads as TGTGCCAGCAGCTTAGAGACAGGGGGTAATTCACCCCTCCACTTT. This codes for CASSLETGGNSPLHF. This rearrangement joins TRBV7-8 to TRBJ1-6; TRBD1 matches at 9 bases. Germline V gene sequence: CDR1 SGHVS, CDR2 FQNEAQ. There are 15 residues in the CDR3. V was clipped by 1 base and J by 6 bases; unmatched bases: 1.

This clonotype has a handful of counts. V gene TRBV27 combines with J gene TRBJ2-5; D might be TRBD2 (6 bases). V was pared by 2 bases and J by 5 bases, with 21 bases between. The CDR3 has 17 amino acids. Germline V gives CDR1 MNHEY, CDR2 SMNVEV (reference sequence). The CDR3 protein is CASSLSYVTGEAETQYF. DNA for the CDR3: TGTGCCAGCAGTTTAAGTTATGTTACCGGGGAGGCGGAGACCCAGTACTTC.

This clonotype came up a few times. The V and J genes are TRBV12-3 or TRBV12-4 and TRBJ2-1; D may correspond to TRBD1 or TRBD2 (5 bases each). Deletions cut 5 bases from V and 4 bases from J, with 15 bases between. The CDR3 sequence is 15 residues long. CDR3 in amino acids: CASSPTLGPYNEQFF. The CDR3 DNA sequence: TGTGCCAGCAGTCCCACACTGGGACCGTACAATGAGCAGTTCTTC.

The sample holds a few counts of this clonotype. V gene TRBV11-2 combines with J gene TRBJ2-3; D is undetermined. This CDR3 comprises 14 residues. Trimming took off 2 bases at V and 2 bases at J, with 8 bases between the two ends. Per germline, CDR1 SGHAT and CDR2 FQNNGV. CDR3 coding DNA: TGTGCCAGCAGCTTATATGACAACACAGATACGCAGTATTTT. It codes for CASSLYDNTDTQYF.

This clonotype was found many times. The chain employs TRBV11-2 and TRBJ2-3; 9 bases fit TRBD1. This CDR3 spans 17 amino acids. V was pared by 5 bases and J by 3 bases, with 12 bases of the junction left unmatched. Per the germline V gene, CDR1 is SGHAT and CDR2 is FQNNGV. The CDR3 DNA follows: TGTGCCAGCAGCCCGAAGGGCGGGGACAGGGCAACAGATACGCAGTATTTT. It encodes CASSPKGGDRATDTQYF.

The CDR3, as DNA: TGTGCCAGCAGTTACTCACAGGTCTACGAGCAGTACTTC. Amino acid sequence: CASSYSQVYEQYF. The chain uses TRBV6-5 and TRBJ2-7; the D gene is possibly TRBD1 (5 bases). Germline V CDR1 and CDR2: MNHEY, SVGAGI. V was shortened by 0 bases and J by 3 bases, with 6 bases between the two germline ends. The CDR3 length is 13 residues.

The table lists this clonotype with a few counts. The V gene is TRBV12-3 or TRBV12-4, the J gene TRBJ2-3; D not certain. V was cut by 5 bases and J by 10 bases, with 16 bases left in between. This CDR3 spans 13 amino acids. CDR3 DNA sequence: TGTGCCAGCAGTCTCTCGTCTGGGAATGCGCAGTATTTT. It codes for CASSLSSGNAQYF.

The chain is built from TRBV4-3 and TRBJ2-5, with D maybe TRBD1 (5 bases). V shed 1 base and J shed 4 bases, with 7 bases lying between them. The CDR3 length is 13 residues. Germline CDR1 and CDR2: LGHNA and YSLEER. CDR3 coding DNA: TGCGCCAGCAGCCAAGCAGGGATAGAGACCCAGTACTTC. Translated: CASSQAGIETQYF.

The CDR3 is CASSLPGDNYGYTF. DNA of the CDR3: TGTGCCAGCAGTCTCCCCGGGGACAACTATGGCTACACCTTC. The chain combines TRBV6-1 with TRBJ1-2; D is perhaps TRBD1 (5 bases). Trimming took off 5 bases at V and 2 bases at J, with 12 bases between the two ends. This CDR3 comprises 14 residues. The V gene's germline CDR1 is MNHNS and CDR2 SASEGT.

The J gene is TRBJ1-1, the V gene TRBV5-1; D perhaps matches TRBD1 (6 bases). Trimming shortened V by 6 bases and J by 0 bases, and 12 bases separated the two germline ends. The germline CDR1 and CDR2 sequences are SGHRS and YFSETQ. The CDR3 length is 14 residues. The CDR3 region is CASKSGTLNTEAFF. DNA of the CDR3: TGCGCCAGCAAATCCGGGACATTGAACACTGAAGCTTTCTTT. Full variable domain (remainder filled in from reference TRBV5-1 and TRBJ1-1): KAGVTQTPRYLIKTRGQQVTLSCSPISGHRSVSWYQQTPGQGLQFLFEYFSETQRNKGNFPGRFSGRQFSNSRSEMNVSTLELGDSALYLCASKSGTLNTEAFFGQGTRLTVV.

This clonotype was counted only a few times. The rearrangement joins TRBV2 to TRBJ2-5, with 7 bases that match TRBD2. The J segment lost 2 bases and the V segment lost 3 bases, leaving 12 bases of the junction unmatched. The CDR3 is 17 amino acids. The germline gives CDR1 SNHLY, CDR2 FYNNEI. The CDR3 DNA reads TGTGCCAGCAGTGATGATGAGCCAGCGGGATTTCAAGAGACCCAGTACTTC. Translation gives CASSDDEPAGFQETQYF.

This clonotype appeared many times. J is TRBJ2-3 and V is TRBV7-2; D gene unclear. V was pared by 2 bases and J by 2 bases, with 5 bases between. CDR1 and CDR2 from the germline V gene are SGHTA and FQGNSA. CDR3 length: 13 residues. CDR3 loop: CASSLQVTDTQYF. In nucleotides, the CDR3 is TGTGCCAGCAGCTTACAGGTCACAGATACGCAGTATTTT.